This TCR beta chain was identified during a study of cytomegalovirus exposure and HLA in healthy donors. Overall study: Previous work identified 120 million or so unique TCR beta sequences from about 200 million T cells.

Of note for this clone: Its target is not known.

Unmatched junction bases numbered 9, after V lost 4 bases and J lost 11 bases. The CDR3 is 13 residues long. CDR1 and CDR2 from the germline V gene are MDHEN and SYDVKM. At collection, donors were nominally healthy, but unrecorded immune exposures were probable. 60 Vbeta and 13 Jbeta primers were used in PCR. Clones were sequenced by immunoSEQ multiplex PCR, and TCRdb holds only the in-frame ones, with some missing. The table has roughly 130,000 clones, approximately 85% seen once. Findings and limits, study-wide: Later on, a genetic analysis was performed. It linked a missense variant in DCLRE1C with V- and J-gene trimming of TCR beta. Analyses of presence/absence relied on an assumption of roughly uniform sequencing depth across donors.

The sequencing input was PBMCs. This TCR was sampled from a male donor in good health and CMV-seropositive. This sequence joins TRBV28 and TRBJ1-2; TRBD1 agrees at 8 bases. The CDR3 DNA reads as TGTGCCAGCAGTTCCACGACGGACAGGGCGTACACCTTC. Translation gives CASSSTTDRAYTF.